A selection of T cell receptor beta chains follows, all from one sample in a study of CD8 T cells in Susac syndrome. TCRdb ran MiXCR on the immunoSEQ multiplex PCR reads and lists one entry per CDR3 protein. The data hold over 95,000 distinct CDR3 sequences, with over 90% observed a single time. Sequenced material: CD4+ T cells from PBMCs. All receptors derive from a human donor in good health. CDR3s include the opening cysteine and the closing phenylalanine or tryptophan. Each record gives: clone size, V gene, CDR3 protein. A clone size is listed for some rows: how often the clone was seen (once, few, many), or a class if it is expanded.

NA | TRBV6-2/TRBV6-3 | CASSWVADTQYF
NA | TRBV6-5 | CASSSGLAGRGEQYF
NA | TRBV24-1 | CATSLTGSEDTQYF
NA | TRBV19 | CASIGGSGANVLTF
NA | TRBV7-2 | CASSHGRGEYTEAFF
NA | TRBV28 | CASSLWGGSNQPQHF
NA | TRBV15 | CATSRRGTGSYEQYF
once | TRBV7-9 | CASSPDQGYGYTF
NA | TRBV9 | CASSVEGGGNTIYF
NA | TRBV10-3 | CAISGLEQETQYF
once | TRBV12-3/TRBV12-4 | CASSGKVSHNEAFF
NA | TRBV7-3 | CASSLFSGSIPDTQYF
NA | TRBV20-1 | CSAREIGDNEQFF
NA | TRBV11-2 | CASSLHIAYEQYF
NA | TRBV21-1 | CASSAHRTASSYEQYF